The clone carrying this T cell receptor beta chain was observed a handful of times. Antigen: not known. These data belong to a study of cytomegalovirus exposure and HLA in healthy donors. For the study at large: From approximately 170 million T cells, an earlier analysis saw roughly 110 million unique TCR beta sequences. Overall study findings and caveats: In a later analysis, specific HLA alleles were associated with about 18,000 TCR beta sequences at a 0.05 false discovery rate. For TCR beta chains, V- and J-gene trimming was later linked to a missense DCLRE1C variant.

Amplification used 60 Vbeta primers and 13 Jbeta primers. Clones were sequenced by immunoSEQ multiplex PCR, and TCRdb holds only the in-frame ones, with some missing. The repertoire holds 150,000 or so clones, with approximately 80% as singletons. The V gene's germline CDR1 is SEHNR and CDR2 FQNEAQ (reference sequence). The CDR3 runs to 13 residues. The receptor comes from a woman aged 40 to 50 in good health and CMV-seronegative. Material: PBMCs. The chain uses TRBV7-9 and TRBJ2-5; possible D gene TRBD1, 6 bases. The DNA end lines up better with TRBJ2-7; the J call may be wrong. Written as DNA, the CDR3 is TGTGCCAGCAGCGACCGGGACACCTACGAGCAGTACTTC. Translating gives CASSDRDTYEQYF.